This T cell receptor (beta chain) derives from a study of T-cell reconstitution after alpha-beta-depleted transplantation in children. As it was prepared, the TCRbeta library received unique molecular identifiers. MiXCR, run by TCRdb on the PCR reads, gives a single entry per CDR3 protein. The sample yields 750,000 to 950,000 distinct CDR3 sequences, roughly 16% seen once. V was clipped by 3 bases and J by 0 bases, with 12 bases between them. The CDR3 runs to 15 residues. Remarks on this clonotype: The antigen is undetermined.

Study results and caveats: Several hundred graft clones that had expanded were reportedly the source of alpha-beta T cells about two months after transplant. The authors attributed T-cell counts and diversity one year after transplant mostly to newly produced T cells. At day 60, the high TCRbeta diversity found in some patients originated from recipient T cells and thymic progenitors that had survived.

The chain links TRBV23-1 to TRBJ2-7, with TRBD1 as a possible D gene (6 bases). TRBV23-1 is an open reading frame, and its role is uncertain. The receptor's source is a male patient younger than 18 who had a stem cell transplant for acute lymphoblastic leukemia, so the T cells may come from the graft donor. This sample comprised PBMCs, mostly from graft donor cells, obtained 360 days after TCRalphabeta/CD19-depleted stem cell transplant. The CDR3 nucleotides are TGCGCCAGCAGTCAGGGCAGGGGAATCTCCTACGAGCAGTACTTC. It translates to CASSQGRGISYEQYF.